One sample yielded the 17 T cell receptor beta chains listed below, sequenced in a study of blood T cell repertoires in COVID-19. Measured with immunoSEQ multiplex PCR; TCRdb has only the in-frame clones, and not every one. The profile shows roughly 500,000 clones, 70% to 90% of them singletons. Sequencing was carried out using PBMCs or T cells enriched from blood (not recorded which). Receptors were obtained from a woman aged 40 to 55 who had recovered from COVID-19.

This clone was recorded once. This chain's CDR3 is CASSLGPPSGQETQYF. The CDR3 DNA reads TGTGCCAGCAGCTTGGGTCCCCCTAGCGGACAAGAGACCCAGTACTTC. This rearrangement joins TRBV5-4 to TRBJ2-5; 7 bases agree with TRBD2. Germline values: CDR1 SGHNT, CDR2 YYREEE (reference sequence). The CDR3 covers 16 residues. Unmatched junction bases numbered 7, after V lost 0 bases and J lost 2 bases.

The V gene is TRBV6-1, the J gene TRBJ2-7; 7 bases are shared with TRBD2. Germline V lookup: CDR1 MNHNS, CDR2 SASEGT. V lost 1 base and J lost 1; bases outside the gene matches: 4. The CDR3 is 15 residues long. In nucleotides, the CDR3 is TGTGCCAGCAGTGAAGGGGAGGGAGCGTCCTACGAGCAGTACTTC. Its translation is CASSEGEGASYEQYF.

A note on this clone: The sample has other DNA sequences that encode this CDR3 too. The rearrangement links TRBV11-2 to TRBJ1-4; TRBD1 matches at 8 bases. Per the germline V gene, CDR1 is SGHAT and CDR2 is FQNNGV. The CDR3 extends over 16 amino acids. J lost 7 bases, V lost 0 bases, and 7 bases had no gene match. The CDR3: CASSLDLGTGFEKLFF. DNA of the CDR3: TGTGCCAGCAGCTTAGATCTGGGGACAGGTTTTGAAAAACTGTTTTTT.

A single count supports this clone. The CDR3 nucleotides read TGTGCCAGCAGCAAACAGGGATTACGGAATGAAAAACTGTTTTTT. It is translated as CASSKQGLRNEKLFF. V usage is TRBV3-1 (or the pseudogene TRBV3-2) and J usage is TRBJ1-4; possibly TRBD1 for D (6 bases). This CDR3 is 15 amino acids long. The ends were cut back, 5 bases at V and 5 bases at J, with 15 bases in the middle. Germline V lookup: CDR1 LGHDT, CDR2 YNNKEL (reference sequence).

A word on this clone: Other DNA sequences from this sample encode an identical CDR3 as well. The chain joins TRBV11-2 to TRBJ1-6; D gene uncertain. Germline loops: CDR1 SGHAT, CDR2 FQNNGV. The V and J ends lost 0 bases and 10 bases respectively, with 7 bases between them. The CDR3 extends over 13 amino acids. The CDR3 DNA sequence: TGTGCCAGCAGCTTAGATCCCGGGTCACCCCTCCACTTT. Protein: CASSLDPGSPLHF.

The chain carries TRBV13 and TRBJ1-5; tentative D call: TRBD1 (5 bases). CDR1 is PRHDT, CDR2 FYEKMQ, per germline (reference sequence). Deletions cut 0 bases from V and 5 bases from J, with 11 bases between. There are 15 residues in the CDR3. The CDR3 region has the DNA TGTGCCAGCAGCTTAGGCCGGGGGGTGGATCAGCCCCAGCATTTT. Translation: CASSLGRGVDQPQHF.

This clone was seen only once. J is TRBJ2-7 and V is TRBV11-2; tentatively, D is TRBD1 (6 bases). V was trimmed by 5 bases and J by 5 bases, leaving 10 bases between them. The CDR3 has 12 amino acids. Germline V gene lookup returns CDR1 SGHAT and CDR2 FQNNGV. CDR3: CASSRHRDEQYF. CDR3 nucleotide sequence: TGTGCCAGCAGCCGCCACAGGGACGAGCAGTACTTC.

The CDR3 region is CASSPWGQGGLGYTF. The CDR3 coding sequence is TGTGCCAGCAGCCCCTGGGGACAGGGGGGCCTTGGCTACACCTTC. This chain links TRBV3-1 (or the pseudogene TRBV3-2) with TRBJ1-2; 11 bases match TRBD1. Germline loops: CDR1 LGHDT, CDR2 YNNKEL (reference sequence). There are 15 residues in the CDR3. V gave up 4 bases and J gave up 7 bases; unmatched junction bases: 8.

The chain uses TRBV10-2 and TRBJ1-1; weak D call: TRBD1 (6 bases). V dropped 8 bases and J dropped 5 bases, with 12 bases sitting between them. Germline CDR1 WSHSY, CDR2 SAAADI. There are 12 residues in the CDR3. The CDR3 nucleotides read TGCGCCAGCTCCCAGGGGCGGACTGAAGCTTTCTTT. Protein product: CASSQGRTEAFF.

The V and J genes are TRBV27 and TRBJ1-2; D uncertain. Germline loops: CDR1 MNHEY, CDR2 SMNVEV (reference sequence). V was shortened by 8 bases and J by 4 bases, with 11 bases between the two germline ends. The CDR3 extends over 12 amino acids. The CDR3 sequence is CASGGVFYGYTF. DNA of the CDR3: TGTGCCAGCGGCGGGGTCTTCTATGGCTACACCTTC.

The chain is built from TRBV27 and TRBJ1-1; the D gene is possibly TRBD1 (5 bases). The germline CDR1 and CDR2 sequences are MNHEY and SMNVEV (reference sequence). The CDR3 covers 14 residues. Trimming removed 7 bases at V and 1 base at J, with 13 bases between. CDR3 protein: CASTPIGENTEAFF. CDR3 nucleotides: TGTGCCAGCACTCCTATAGGGGAGAACACTGAAGCTTTCTTT.

This clone has a count of ten or more. The rearrangement uses TRBV27 and TRBJ2-7, with 9 bases matching TRBD1. The CDR3 covers 15 residues. J gave up 0 bases and V 2 bases, and 2 bases lay outside the gene matches. CDR1 MNHEY and CDR2 SMNVEV come from the germline V gene (reference sequence). In nucleotides, the CDR3 is TGTGCCAGCAGTTTAGGGACAGGGTTCTCCTACGAGCAGTACTTC. Translation: CASSLGTGFSYEQYF.

The gene calls are TRBV10-1 and TRBJ2-2; 9 bases agree with TRBD1. The germline CDR1 and CDR2 sequences are WNHNN and SYGVQD (reference sequence). CDR3 length: 14 residues. V lost 7 bases, J lost 5 bases, and 5 bases stayed unmatched. CDR3 loop: CASNPGTGTGELFF. The CDR3 DNA reads as TGCGCCAGCAACCCCGGGACAGGGACCGGGGAGCTGTTTTTT.

The chain links TRBV30 to TRBJ1-5, with D tentatively TRBD1 (5 bases). The germline V and J ends were trimmed by 7 bases and 6 bases, with 16 bases remaining between them. The CDR3 length is 13 residues. Germline V lookup: CDR1 GTSNPN, CDR2 SVGIG (reference sequence). The DNA of the CDR3 is TGTGCCTATACCCCGGGCGGGGGTCAGCCCCAGCATTTT. Amino acid sequence: CAYTPGGGQPQHF.

As for this clone: Other DNA sequences in this sample translate to the same CDR3. The chain carries TRBV11-2 and TRBJ1-1, with D unclear. V lost 0 bases and J 2 bases, leaving 4 bases between the germline ends. The CDR3 runs 13 residues. Per germline, CDR1 SGHAT and CDR2 FQNNGV. Written as DNA, the CDR3 is TGTGCCAGCAGCTTAGATCTTAACACTGAAGCTTTCTTT. Its translation: CASSLDLNTEAFF. The variable domain in full, completed from reference TRBV11-2 and TRBJ1-1, reads EAGVAQSPRYKIIEKRQSVAFWCNPISGHATLYWYQQILGQGPKLLIQFQNNGVVDDSQLPKDRFSAERLKGVDSTLKIQPAKLEDSAVYLCASSLDLNTEAFFGQGTRLTVV.

The CDR3 region is CASSYSRGLYTYNEQFF. CDR3 bases: TGTGCCAGCAGTTACTCGAGGGGACTATACACCTACAATGAGCAGTTCTTC. The V and J genes are TRBV6-2 or TRBV6-3 and TRBJ2-1; 7 bases are shared with TRBD2. Trimming cost V 0 bases and J 2 bases; bases outside gene matches: 7. CDR1 MNHEY and CDR2 SVGEGT come from the germline V gene. The CDR3 runs to 17 residues.

This chain connects TRBV2 to TRBJ2-2, with TRBD2 as a possible D gene (6 bases). V gave up 7 bases and J gave up 1 base, with 10 bases separating them. The CDR3 covers 14 residues. The germline V gene has CDR1 SNHLY and CDR2 FYNNEI. In DNA, the CDR3 is TGTGCCAGCACTGGGACTGGGAACACCGGGGAGCTGTTTTTT. It specifies CASTGTGNTGELFF.